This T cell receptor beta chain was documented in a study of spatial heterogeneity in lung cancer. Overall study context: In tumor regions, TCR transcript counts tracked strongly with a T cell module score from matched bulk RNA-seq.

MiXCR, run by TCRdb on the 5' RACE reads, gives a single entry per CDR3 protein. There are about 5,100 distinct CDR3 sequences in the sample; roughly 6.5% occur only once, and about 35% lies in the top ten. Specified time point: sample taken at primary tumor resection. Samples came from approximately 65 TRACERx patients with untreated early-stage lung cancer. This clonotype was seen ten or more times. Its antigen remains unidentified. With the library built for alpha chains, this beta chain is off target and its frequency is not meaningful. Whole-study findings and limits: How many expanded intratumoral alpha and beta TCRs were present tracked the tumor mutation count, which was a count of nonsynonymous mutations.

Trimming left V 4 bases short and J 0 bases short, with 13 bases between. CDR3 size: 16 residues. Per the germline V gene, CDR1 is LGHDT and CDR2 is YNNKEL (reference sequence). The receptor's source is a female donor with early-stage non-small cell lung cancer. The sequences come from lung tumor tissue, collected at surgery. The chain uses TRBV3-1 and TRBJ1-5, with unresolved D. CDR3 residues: CASSPRSKVSNQPQHF. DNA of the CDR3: TGTGCCAGCAGCCCTAGGTCAAAGGTTAGCAATCAGCCCCAGCATTTT.